Listed below are T cell receptor beta chains from one sample, sequenced in a study of graft-versus-host responses after intestinal transplantation. These TCRs are of unknown antigen specificity. Assay used: immunoSEQ multiplex PCR; TCRdb lists only in-frame clones, some missing. Of 90,000 to 95,000 clones listed, 90% to 95% were seen once; the top ten hold 0.5%. Sequences were derived from unstimulated CD8+ T cells sorted from spleen or lymph node cells, sampled before intestinal transplant. All receptors derive from a human donor who received an intestinal transplant. CDR3s include the opening cysteine and the closing phenylalanine or tryptophan. The order of the fields is D gene, V gene, clone size, J gene, CDR3 DNA, CDR3 protein. D genes are given only for firm matches. Clone size, where shown, is once, few, many, or a class for clones that have expanded.

d_call: -
v_call: TRBV6-5
clone_size: -
j_call: TRBJ2-1
cdr3_nt: TGTGCCAGCAGTCCCGGGTATGAGCAGTTCTTC
cdr3_aa: CASSPGYEQFF

d_call: -
v_call: TRBV4-1
clone_size: -
j_call: TRBJ2-3
cdr3_nt: TGCGCCAGCAGCCAAGCCGGAACAGGGAGTAGCACAGATACGCAGTATTTT
cdr3_aa: CASSQAGTGSSTDTQYF

d_call: -
v_call: TRBV19
clone_size: -
j_call: TRBJ1-2
cdr3_nt: TGTGCCAGTACCGGTGGGGCATTCCGCTATGGCTACACCTTC
cdr3_aa: CASTGGAFRYGYTF

d_call: -
v_call: TRBV7-2
clone_size: -
j_call: TRBJ1-5
cdr3_nt: TGTGCCAGCAGCAGCTATTATCAGCCCCAGCATTTT
cdr3_aa: CASSSYYQPQHF

d_call: TRBD1
v_call: TRBV15
clone_size: -
j_call: TRBJ1-2
cdr3_nt: TGTGCCACCAATCCAGAGGGACAGAGCGAGTATGGCTACACCTTC
cdr3_aa: CATNPEGQSEYGYTF

d_call: -
v_call: TRBV7-9
clone_size: -
j_call: TRBJ2-7
cdr3_nt: TGTGCCAGCAGCGAATCAGGATTGTCCTACGAGCAGTACTTC
cdr3_aa: CASSESGLSYEQYF

d_call: TRBD1
v_call: TRBV7-9
clone_size: -
j_call: TRBJ1-2
cdr3_nt: TGTGCCAGCAGCTTGGTAGGGGGCGATGGCTACACCTTC
cdr3_aa: CASSLVGGDGYTF

d_call: TRBD2
v_call: TRBV5-6
clone_size: -
j_call: TRBJ2-3
cdr3_nt: TGTGCCAGCAGCCCTGGACTAGCGGGAGGGCCGATCGCAGATACGCAGTATTTT
cdr3_aa: CASSPGLAGGPIADTQYF

d_call: -
v_call: TRBV4-1
clone_size: -
j_call: TRBJ1-2
cdr3_nt: TGCGCCAGCAGCCAACTACAGGGCTACCGGGGCTACACCTTC
cdr3_aa: CASSQLQGYRGYTF

d_call: -
v_call: TRBV19
clone_size: -
j_call: TRBJ1-2
cdr3_nt: TGTGCCAGTAGTATAGCGACAGGCGGCTACACCTTC
cdr3_aa: CASSIATGGYTF

d_call: -
v_call: TRBV5-4
clone_size: -
j_call: TRBJ2-2
cdr3_nt: TGTGCCAGCAGCTTTCCAGGGGCCCCGACCGGGGAGCTGTTTTTT
cdr3_aa: CASSFPGAPTGELFF

d_call: TRBD2
v_call: TRBV27
clone_size: -
j_call: TRBJ2-3
cdr3_nt: TGTGCCAGCAGTTACGGCGGGGGGGATACGCAGTATTTT
cdr3_aa: CASSYGGGDTQYF

d_call: TRBD2
v_call: TRBV28
clone_size: -
j_call: TRBJ2-1
cdr3_nt: TGTGCCAGCAGTCTGTTGTTACTAGCGGAGTACTACAATGAGCAGTTCTTC
cdr3_aa: CASSLLLLAEYYNEQFF

d_call: TRBD1
v_call: TRBV28
clone_size: -
j_call: TRBJ2-3
cdr3_nt: TGTGCCAGCACATTACACAGAGGACAGGGCGGGACAGATACGCAGTATTTT
cdr3_aa: CASTLHRGQGGTDTQYF

d_call: -
v_call: TRBV4-2
clone_size: -
j_call: TRBJ1-1
cdr3_nt: TGTGCCAGCAGCCAAGAGATTCAGGGGTACACTGAAGCTTTCTTT
cdr3_aa: CASSQEIQGYTEAFF

d_call: TRBD1
v_call: TRBV19
clone_size: -
j_call: TRBJ1-1
cdr3_nt: TGTGCCAGTAGTATTTGGGGACAGAGCACTGAAGCTTTCTTT
cdr3_aa: CASSIWGQSTEAFF

d_call: TRBD1
v_call: TRBV28
clone_size: -
j_call: TRBJ2-1
cdr3_nt: TGTGCCAGCAGTATGACAGGGGCCTACAATGAGCAGTTCTTC
cdr3_aa: CASSMTGAYNEQFF

d_call: -
v_call: TRBV7-2
clone_size: once
j_call: TRBJ2-1
cdr3_nt: TGTGCCAGCAGCTTAGGGGCTAGCGCTTACAATGAGCAGTTCTTC
cdr3_aa: CASSLGASAYNEQFF

d_call: TRBD1
v_call: TRBV4-3
clone_size: -
j_call: TRBJ2-7
cdr3_nt: TGCGCCAGCAGCCAAGGGCGGACAGGGAATTCCTACGAGCAGTACTTC
cdr3_aa: CASSQGRTGNSYEQYF

d_call: TRBD1
v_call: TRBV7-9
clone_size: -
j_call: TRBJ1-2
cdr3_nt: TGTGCCAGCAGCTTAGGGACAGGACCCTATGGCTACACCTTC
cdr3_aa: CASSLGTGPYGYTF

d_call: -
v_call: TRBV6-4
clone_size: -
j_call: TRBJ2-7
cdr3_nt: TGTGCCAGCAGTGACACAGTGTTGGGTCCCCAGTACTTC
cdr3_aa: CASSDTVLGPQYF

d_call: TRBD2
v_call: TRBV30
clone_size: -
j_call: TRBJ2-7
cdr3_nt: TGTGCCTGGAGTTCCGGGCGGGGGGGCCACGAGCAGTACTTC
cdr3_aa: CAWSSGRGGHEQYF

d_call: -
v_call: TRBV4-1
clone_size: -
j_call: TRBJ2-1
cdr3_nt: TGCGCCAGCAGCCAAGCGGGAGTAAGCTACAATGAGCAGTTCTTC
cdr3_aa: CASSQAGVSYNEQFF

d_call: -
v_call: TRBV4-1
clone_size: -
j_call: TRBJ2-7
cdr3_nt: TGCGCCAGCAGCCAGGCCCGACTGGTCCCCTACGAGCAGTACTTC
cdr3_aa: CASSQARLVPYEQYF

d_call: TRBD2
v_call: TRBV5-1
clone_size: -
j_call: TRBJ2-1
cdr3_nt: TGCGCCAGCAGCTTCCGACTAGCGGGGGAACCATACAATGAGCAGTTCTTC
cdr3_aa: CASSFRLAGEPYNEQFF

d_call: -
v_call: TRBV4-3
clone_size: few
j_call: TRBJ2-2
cdr3_nt: TGCGCCAGCAGCCAAGGGACAGACACCGGGGAGCTGTTTTTT
cdr3_aa: CASSQGTDTGELFF

d_call: -
v_call: TRBV6-1
clone_size: -
j_call: TRBJ2-3
cdr3_nt: TGTGCCAGCGGGGAGGAGCGGGGCACAGATACGCAGTATTTT
cdr3_aa: CASGEERGTDTQYF

d_call: -
v_call: TRBV27
clone_size: once
j_call: TRBJ2-3
cdr3_nt: TGTGCCAGCAGTTCGGGGTTCGGTCTCTTAGAGGCAGATACGCAGTATTTT
cdr3_aa: CASSSGFGLLEADTQYF

d_call: -
v_call: TRBV7-9
clone_size: -
j_call: TRBJ2-7
cdr3_nt: TGTGCCAGCAGCCCCCCCCTTAACTACGAGCAGTACTTC
cdr3_aa: CASSPPLNYEQYF

d_call: -
v_call: TRBV27
clone_size: -
j_call: TRBJ1-1
cdr3_nt: TGTGCCAGCAGTCCAGGGGCAAACACTGAAGCTTTCTTT
cdr3_aa: CASSPGANTEAFF

d_call: -
v_call: TRBV7-9
clone_size: -
j_call: TRBJ1-3
cdr3_nt: TGTGCCAGCAGCTCGGCAGGGAAGAGCTCGTCTCGAAACACCATATATTTT
cdr3_aa: CASSSAGKSSSRNTIYF

d_call: -
v_call: TRBV14
clone_size: -
j_call: TRBJ1-1
cdr3_nt: TGTGCCAGCAGCCAGGGGGGTAACACTGAAGCTTTCTTT
cdr3_aa: CASSQGGNTEAFF

d_call: -
v_call: TRBV5-1
clone_size: -
j_call: TRBJ2-1
cdr3_nt: TGCGCCAGCAGCTTGGGTGCAGGGTTCAATGAGCAGTTCTTC
cdr3_aa: CASSLGAGFNEQFF

d_call: TRBD1
v_call: TRBV5-1
clone_size: -
j_call: TRBJ2-7
cdr3_nt: TGCGCCAGCAGCCCCATGGTGGGACAGGGGTTCTACTACGAGCAGTACTTC
cdr3_aa: CASSPMVGQGFYYEQYF

d_call: TRBD2
v_call: TRBV5-1
clone_size: -
j_call: TRBJ2-1
cdr3_nt: TGCGCCAGCAGCCGGGGACTAGCGGTTAGCTCCTACAATGAGCAGTTCTTC
cdr3_aa: CASSRGLAVSSYNEQFF

d_call: -
v_call: TRBV29-1
clone_size: -
j_call: TRBJ1-2
cdr3_nt: TGCAGCGTTTTAGGAACAGGGCCTTATGGCTACACCTTC
cdr3_aa: CSVLGTGPYGYTF

d_call: -
v_call: TRBV5-4
clone_size: -
j_call: TRBJ1-1
cdr3_nt: TGTGCCAGCAGCTTGTGGGACACCGGGAACACTGAAGCTTTCTTT
cdr3_aa: CASSLWDTGNTEAFF

d_call: TRBD1
v_call: TRBV4-1
clone_size: -
j_call: TRBJ1-2
cdr3_nt: TGCGCCAGCAGCCAAGGACAGGGCGGTGTCTATGGCTACACCTTC
cdr3_aa: CASSQGQGGVYGYTF

d_call: TRBD2
v_call: TRBV7-7
clone_size: -
j_call: TRBJ2-1
cdr3_nt: TGTGCCAGCAGCAGAAGCAGCTTCACGGCGGGGGGGCCCAATGAGCAGTTCTTC
cdr3_aa: CASSRSSFTAGGPNEQFF

d_call: -
v_call: TRBV7-3
clone_size: -
j_call: TRBJ2-5
cdr3_nt: TGTGCCAGCAGCTTACGGCAGGGCCGACGGGAGACCCAGTACTTC
cdr3_aa: CASSLRQGRRETQYF

d_call: -
v_call: TRBV6-6
clone_size: -
j_call: TRBJ2-7
cdr3_nt: TGCGCCAGCAGTTACCGCTACGAGCAGTACTTC
cdr3_aa: CASSYRYEQYF

d_call: -
v_call: TRBV6-5
clone_size: -
j_call: TRBJ2-1
cdr3_nt: TGTGCCAGCAGTTACACAGCGGGCTACAATGAGCAGTTCTTC
cdr3_aa: CASSYTAGYNEQFF

d_call: -
v_call: TRBV4-1
clone_size: -
j_call: TRBJ1-2
cdr3_nt: TGCGCCAGCAGCCAAGAACGGGGGGGAGATGGCTACACCTTC
cdr3_aa: CASSQERGGDGYTF

d_call: -
v_call: TRBV4-1
clone_size: -
j_call: TRBJ1-4
cdr3_nt: TGCGCCAGCAGCGCGGAGAGGGAGTTTAATGAAAAACTGTTTTTT
cdr3_aa: CASSAEREFNEKLFF

d_call: -
v_call: TRBV5-1
clone_size: -
j_call: TRBJ2-3
cdr3_nt: TGCGCCAGCGCCACTAGGTACCTCACAGATACGCAGTATTTT
cdr3_aa: CASATRYLTDTQYF

d_call: TRBD1
v_call: TRBV30
clone_size: -
j_call: TRBJ1-4
cdr3_nt: TGTGCCTGGAGCCCGGGGACAGGGAATGAAAAACTGTTTTTT
cdr3_aa: CAWSPGTGNEKLFF

d_call: -
v_call: TRBV4-1
clone_size: -
j_call: TRBJ1-1
cdr3_nt: TGCGCCAGCAGCCAAGCCCACAGGGCGTACGGACTTGAAGCTTTCTTT
cdr3_aa: CASSQAHRAYGLEAFF

d_call: TRBD1
v_call: TRBV12-5
clone_size: -
j_call: TRBJ1-5
cdr3_nt: TGTGCTAGTGGGGGACAGGGGGGTTTTCAGCCCCAGCATTTT
cdr3_aa: CASGGQGGFQPQHF

d_call: -
v_call: TRBV7-6
clone_size: -
j_call: TRBJ1-6
cdr3_nt: TGTGCCAGCAGCTTAGAGTTGGGGGGATCCTATAATTCACCCCTCCACTTT
cdr3_aa: CASSLELGGSYNSPLHF

d_call: -
v_call: TRBV5-1
clone_size: -
j_call: TRBJ2-2
cdr3_nt: TGCGCCAGCAGCATTCCCGGGACACGGAACACCGGGGAGCTGTTTTTT
cdr3_aa: CASSIPGTRNTGELFF

d_call: -
v_call: TRBV4-1
clone_size: -
j_call: TRBJ2-7
cdr3_nt: TGCGCCAGCAGCCAAGATTACTCGTTGGAGCAGTACTTC
cdr3_aa: CASSQDYSLEQYF

d_call: TRBD2
v_call: TRBV7-9
clone_size: -
j_call: TRBJ2-2
cdr3_nt: TGTGCCAGCAGCGTGCCGGGCGGGAGGGAGGACACCGGGGAGCTGTTTTTT
cdr3_aa: CASSVPGGREDTGELFF

d_call: -
v_call: TRBV29-1
clone_size: -
j_call: TRBJ2-2
cdr3_nt: TGCAGCGTTGTGACAGGCATCGACACCGGGGAGCTGTTTTTT
cdr3_aa: CSVVTGIDTGELFF

d_call: -
v_call: TRBV27
clone_size: -
j_call: TRBJ2-5
cdr3_nt: TGTGCCAGCAGTCGCCGGAGACAAGAGACCCAGTACTTC
cdr3_aa: CASSRRRQETQYF

d_call: -
v_call: TRBV7-2
clone_size: -
j_call: TRBJ2-5
cdr3_nt: TGTGCCAGCAGCCCCCGGCGGACAGAACAAGAGACCCAGTACTTC
cdr3_aa: CASSPRRTEQETQYF

d_call: TRBD1
v_call: TRBV7-9
clone_size: -
j_call: TRBJ1-1
cdr3_nt: TGTGCCAGCAGCTCTGTGGGGACAGGGGTAGTTGGGGACACTGAAGCTTTCTTT
cdr3_aa: CASSSVGTGVVGDTEAFF

d_call: TRBD1
v_call: TRBV4-3
clone_size: -
j_call: TRBJ2-7
cdr3_nt: TGCGCCAGCAGCCAGATGACAGGGATCTCCTACGAGCAGTACTTC
cdr3_aa: CASSQMTGISYEQYF

d_call: -
v_call: TRBV7-2
clone_size: -
j_call: TRBJ1-3
cdr3_nt: TGTGCCAGCAGCTTAAGGGGGTCTGGAAACACCATATATTTT
cdr3_aa: CASSLRGSGNTIYF

d_call: -
v_call: TRBV5-6
clone_size: few
j_call: TRBJ2-7
cdr3_nt: TGTGCCAGCAGCTTGGCAGGGCCCTCCTACGAGCAGTACTTC
cdr3_aa: CASSLAGPSYEQYF